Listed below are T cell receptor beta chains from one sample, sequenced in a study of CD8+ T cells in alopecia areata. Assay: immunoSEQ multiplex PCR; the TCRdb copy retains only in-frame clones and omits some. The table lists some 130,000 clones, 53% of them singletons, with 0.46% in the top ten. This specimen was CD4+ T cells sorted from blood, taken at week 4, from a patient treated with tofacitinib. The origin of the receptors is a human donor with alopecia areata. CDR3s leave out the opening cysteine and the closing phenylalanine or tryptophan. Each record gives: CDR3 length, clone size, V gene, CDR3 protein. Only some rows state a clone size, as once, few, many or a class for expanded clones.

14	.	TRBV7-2	ASSPTTGTGDYGYT
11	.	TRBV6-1	ASSERGPYEQY
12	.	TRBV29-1	SVERLLTNEKLF
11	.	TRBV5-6	ASRGRRTGELF
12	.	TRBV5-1	ASSLISRGETQY
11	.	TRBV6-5	ASSPDRFYGYT
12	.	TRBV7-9	ASSARLGPHEQY
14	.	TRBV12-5	ASGLNRGPGNEKLF
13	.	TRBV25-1	ASGVAGTGGYEQY
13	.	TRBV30	AWRLAGARATEAF
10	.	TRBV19	ASSSMGQPQH
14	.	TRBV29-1	SVEGSGTGRTDTQY
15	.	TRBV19	ASRPGTGSTAKNIQY
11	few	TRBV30	ACLSISFYEQY
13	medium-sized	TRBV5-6	ASSLMGRQSYGYT
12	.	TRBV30	AWSVQGRVYPQH
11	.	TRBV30	AWRAREGPRQY
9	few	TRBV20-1	SPITDYGYT
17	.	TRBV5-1	ASSLYLTRQGANTGELF
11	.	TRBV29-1	SVARDLATEAF
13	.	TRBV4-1	ASSPTPAPPDEQY
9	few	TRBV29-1	SAAGVDGYT
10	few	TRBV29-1	SVSSRNTEAF
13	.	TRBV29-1	SVEPSGRTTGELF
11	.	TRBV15	ATSRKIGSPLH
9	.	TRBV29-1	TSRGADEQF
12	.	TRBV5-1	ASSLGGGSEKLF
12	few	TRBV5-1	ASSLGDRGTPQH
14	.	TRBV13	ASSFKVSGTGTEAF
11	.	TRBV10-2	ASSESIDQPQH
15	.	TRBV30	AWSPLYGQASYNEQF
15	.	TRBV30	VSGPRQARVMNTEAF
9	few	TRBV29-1	SVGDTDTQY
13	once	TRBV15	ATSRDRQGGQPQH
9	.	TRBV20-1	SARPNTEAF
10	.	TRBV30	AWSSGWGKQY
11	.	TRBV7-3	ASSNGPGVEQY